The rows below give T cell receptor beta chains drawn from one sample of a study of identifying expanded T cells in peripheral blood. Profiled with immunoSEQ multiplex PCR; TCRdb holds only in-frame clones, not every one. Here the sample spans some 99,000 clones, about nine tenths being singletons. Sequences were obtained from blood. The receptor source for this set is a person aged 18 to 75 in good health. Both conserved end residues are part of each CDR3. A D gene is named only where the DNA matches it firmly. Rows give clone size only sometimes, using once, few, many, or a class for an expanded clone.

TRBV5-1	-	TRBJ2-2	-	CASSLEAGRQTGELFF	TGCGCCAGCAGCTTGGAGGCGGGGAGACAGACCGGGGAGCTGTTTTTT
TRBV2	TRBD2	TRBJ2-2	-	CASMERESTGELFF	TGTGCCAGCATGGAGCGGGAGAGCACCGGGGAGCTGTTTTTT
TRBV28	TRBD2	TRBJ2-2	-	CASSLGLAGNTGELFF	TGTGCCAGCAGTTTGGGGCTAGCGGGTAACACCGGGGAGCTGTTTTTT
TRBV29-1	TRBD1	TRBJ2-1	-	CSAPTGNEQFF	TGCAGCGCCCCGACAGGGAATGAGCAGTTCTTC
TRBV6-6	TRBD1	TRBJ1-6	-	CASSGGTGNSPLHF	TGTGCCAGCTCTGGCGGGACAGGGAATTCACCCCTCCACTTT
TRBV19	TRBD2	TRBJ2-1	-	CASSLTRIFTSGRSWSYNEQFF	TGTGCCAGTAGTCTTACCCGAATCTTTACTAGCGGGAGAAGTTGGTCCTACAATGAGCAGTTCTTC
TRBV7-2	-	TRBJ1-3	-	CASSFPLSSGNTIYF	TGTGCCAGCAGCTTTCCGCTGAGCTCTGGAAACACCATATATTTT
TRBV5-4	TRBD1	TRBJ1-1	-	CAARLGGTGVTEAFF	TGTGCCGCCCGATTGGGCGGGACAGGGGTCACTGAAGCTTTCTTT
TRBV28	-	TRBJ1-4	-	CASSPAGRRGEKLFF	TGTGCCAGCAGTCCAGCAGGGAGGAGAGGTGAAAAACTGTTTTTT
TRBV10-1	-	TRBJ2-3	once	CASSESGEEEDTQYF	TGCGCCAGCAGTGAATCGGGGGAAGAGGAAGATACGCAGTATTTT
TRBV2	TRBD1	TRBJ1-5	-	CASGDRVAQPQHF	TGTGCCAGCGGAGACAGGGTGGCTCAGCCCCAGCATTTT
TRBV6-5	TRBD1	TRBJ2-7	-	CASSQTGTGGDEQYF	TGTGCCAGCAGTCAGACCGGGACAGGGGGCGACGAGCAGTACTTC
TRBV4-2	TRBD2	TRBJ2-1	once	CASSQRLKRSLAGGNKANEQFF	TGTGCCAGCAGCCAAAGACTTAAGCGCTCACTAGCGGGAGGTAACAAGGCGAATGAGCAGTTCTTC
TRBV27	-	TRBJ1-5	-	CASSLDWAGPQHF	TGTGCCAGCAGCTTAGACTGGGCCGGGCCCCAGCATTTT
TRBV2	-	TRBJ2-5	-	CATERGGEETQYF	TGTGCCACCGAACGTGGAGGGGAAGAGACCCAGTACTTC
TRBV5-6	-	TRBJ2-1	-	CASSPSGGFSYNEQFF	TGTGCCAGCAGTCCATCGGGCGGATTCTCCTACAATGAGCAGTTCTTC
TRBV7-2	TRBD2	TRBJ2-1	-	CASSFGGGGSYNEQFF	TGTGCCAGCAGCTTCGGCGGGGGGGGTTCCTACAATGAGCAGTTCTTC
TRBV19	-	TRBJ2-2	-	CASSLSRDFNTGELFF	TGTGCCAGTAGTCTAAGCCGGGACTTTAACACCGGGGAGCTGTTTTTT
TRBV28	TRBD1	TRBJ1-5	-	CASSLDRGNQPQHF	TGTGCCAGCTCGTTGGACAGGGGGAATCAGCCCCAGCATTTT
TRBV5-4	-	TRBJ2-1	once	CASSSAYNEQFF	TGTGCCAGCAGCTCCGCCTACAATGAGCAGTTCTTC
TRBV11-3	TRBD2	TRBJ2-3	-	CASSRGRSDTQYF	TGTGCCAGCAGCCGCGGGAGATCAGATACGCAGTATTTT
TRBV25-1	-	TRBJ2-3	once	CASRSGGADTQYF	TGTGCCAGCAGAAGCGGAGGGGCAGATACGCAGTATTTT
TRBV25-1	-	TRBJ2-1	-	CASSDGAAPYNEQFF	TGTGCCAGCAGTGACGGAGCGGCCCCTTACAATGAGCAGTTCTTC
TRBV19	TRBD1	TRBJ1-1	-	CASRGQIEVGAFF	TGTGCCAGTAGGGGACAGATTGAGGTTGGAGCTTTCTTT
TRBV30	-	TRBJ1-1	-	CAWSVQGNTEAFF	TGTGCCTGGAGTGTACAGGGGAACACTGAAGCTTTCTTT
TRBV7-8	-	TRBJ1-1	-	CASSPPKGNTEAFF	TGTGCCAGCAGCCCCCCCAAAGGGAACACTGAAGCTTTCTTT
TRBV5-5	-	TRBJ2-7	-	CASSLEAGWEQYF	TGTGCCAGCAGCTTGGAGGCGGGGTGGGAGCAGTACTTC
TRBV29-1	TRBD1	TRBJ1-1	-	CSVDGDRGVYTEAFF	TGCAGCGTTGATGGCGACAGGGGCGTATACACTGAAGCTTTCTTT
TRBV2	TRBD1	TRBJ1-1	-	CASRGQGTVAEAFF	TGTGCCAGCAGGGGACAGGGGACCGTCGCTGAAGCTTTCTTT
TRBV7-6	-	TRBJ2-6	-	CASSLGQGANVLTF	TGTGCCAGCAGCTTAGGACAGGGGGCCAACGTCCTGACTTTC
TRBV11-1	-	TRBJ2-7	once	CASSLAGTGLTYEQYF	TGTGCCAGCAGCTTAGCGGGAACAGGACTTACCTACGAGCAGTACTTC
TRBV7-3	TRBD2	TRBJ2-1	-	CASSSHGGLAGEQFF	TGTGCCAGCAGCTCACATGGGGGACTAGCGGGAGAGCAGTTCTTC
TRBV30	TRBD2	TRBJ2-5	-	CAWQQRGWETQYF	TGTGCCTGGCAACAGCGGGGGTGGGAGACCCAGTACTTC
TRBV14	-	TRBJ2-7	-	CASRLQGYEQYF	TGTGCCAGCAGGTTACAGGGCTACGAGCAGTACTTC
TRBV6-5	-	TRBJ1-5	-	CASRSQGMGNQPQHF	TGTGCCAGCAGATCACAGGGTATGGGCAATCAGCCCCAGCATTTT
TRBV11-2	-	TRBJ1-1	-	CASSLGQVEAFF	TGTGCCAGCAGCTTAGGACAAGTTGAAGCTTTCTTT
TRBV10-2	-	TRBJ2-2	-	CASSDNDPGLFF	TGCGCCAGCAGTGATAACGACCCCGGGCTGTTTTTT
TRBV7-3	-	TRBJ1-1	-	CASSRFSGLGTEAFF	TGTGCCAGCAGCCGGTTCTCAGGGTTGGGGACTGAAGCTTTCTTT
TRBV7-3	TRBD2	TRBJ2-3	-	CASSPPGLAGGPFTDTQYF	TGTGCCAGCAGCCCCCCGGGACTAGCGGGAGGGCCTTTCACAGATACGCAGTATTTT
TRBV7-3	-	TRBJ2-7	-	CASSPDQTSYEQYF	TGTGCCAGCAGCCCGGATCAGACTAGTTACGAGCAGTACTTC
TRBV2	-	TRBJ2-1	-	CASSVQNEQFF	TGTGCCAGCAGTGTCCAGAATGAGCAGTTCTTC
TRBV7-9	-	TRBJ2-7	once	CASSLVADYEQYF	TGTGCCAGCAGCTTAGTCGCAGACTACGAGCAGTACTTC
TRBV7-8	-	TRBJ1-1	-	CASSLQGQTEAFF	TGTGCCAGCAGCTTACAGGGTCAAACTGAAGCTTTCTTT
TRBV6-5	-	TRBJ2-7	-	CASRTTGRTYF	TGTGCCAGCAGGACGACAGGTCGGACGTACTTC
TRBV7-2	TRBD1	TRBJ1-1	once	CASSPGTGSTEAFF	TGTGCCAGCAGCCCCGGGACAGGGAGCACTGAAGCTTTCTTT